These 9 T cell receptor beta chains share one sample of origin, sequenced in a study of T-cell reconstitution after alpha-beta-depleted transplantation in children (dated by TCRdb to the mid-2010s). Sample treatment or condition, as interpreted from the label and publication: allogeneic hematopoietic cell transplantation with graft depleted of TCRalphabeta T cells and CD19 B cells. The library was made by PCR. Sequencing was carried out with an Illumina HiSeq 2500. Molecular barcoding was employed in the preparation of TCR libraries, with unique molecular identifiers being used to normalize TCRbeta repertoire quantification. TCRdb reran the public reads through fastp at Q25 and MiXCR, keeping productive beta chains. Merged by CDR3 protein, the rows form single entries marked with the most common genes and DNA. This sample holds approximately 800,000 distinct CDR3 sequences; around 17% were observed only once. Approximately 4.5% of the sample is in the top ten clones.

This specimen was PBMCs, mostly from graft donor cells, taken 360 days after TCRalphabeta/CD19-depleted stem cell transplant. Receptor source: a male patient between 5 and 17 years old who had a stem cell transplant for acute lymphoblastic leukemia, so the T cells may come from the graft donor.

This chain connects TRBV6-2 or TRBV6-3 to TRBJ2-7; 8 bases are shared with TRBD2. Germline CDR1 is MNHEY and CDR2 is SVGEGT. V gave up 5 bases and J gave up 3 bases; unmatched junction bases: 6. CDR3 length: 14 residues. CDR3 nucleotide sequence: TGTGCCAGCAGTATTAGCGGGACACTCTACGAGCAGTACTTC. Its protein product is CASSISGTLYEQYF.

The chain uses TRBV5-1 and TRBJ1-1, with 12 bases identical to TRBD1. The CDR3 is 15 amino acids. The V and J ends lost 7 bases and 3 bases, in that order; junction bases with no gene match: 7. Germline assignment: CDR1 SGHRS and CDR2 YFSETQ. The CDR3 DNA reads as TGCGCCAGCCGAGGGACAGGGGGCTTGGACACTGAAGCTTTCTTT. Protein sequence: CASRGTGGLDTEAFF. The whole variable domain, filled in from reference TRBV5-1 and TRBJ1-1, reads KAGVTQTPRYLIKTRGQQVTLSCSPISGHRSVSWYQQTPGQGLQFLFEYFSETQRNKGNFPGRFSGRQFSNSRSEMNVSTLELGDSALYLCASRGTGGLDTEAFFGQGTRLTVV.

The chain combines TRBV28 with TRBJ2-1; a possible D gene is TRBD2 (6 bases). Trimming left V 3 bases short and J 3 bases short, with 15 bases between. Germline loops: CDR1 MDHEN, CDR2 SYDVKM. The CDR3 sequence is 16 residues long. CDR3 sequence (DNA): TGTGCCAGCAGTTTGGCCCCGGGACTGGGCTACAATGAGCAGTTCTTC. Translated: CASSLAPGLGYNEQFF.

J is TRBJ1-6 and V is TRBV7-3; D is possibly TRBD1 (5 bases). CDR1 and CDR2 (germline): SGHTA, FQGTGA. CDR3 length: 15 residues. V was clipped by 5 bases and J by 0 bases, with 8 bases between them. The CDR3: CASSATVSYNSPLHF. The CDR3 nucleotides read TGTGCCAGCAGCGCGACAGTCTCCTATAATTCACCCCTCCACTTT. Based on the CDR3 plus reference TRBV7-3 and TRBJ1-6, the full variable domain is GAGVSQTPSNKVTEKGKYVELRCDPISGHTALYWYRQSLGQGPEFLIYFQGTGAADDSGLPNDRFFAVRPEGSVSTLKIQRTERGDSAVYLCASSATVSYNSPLHFGNGTRLTVT.

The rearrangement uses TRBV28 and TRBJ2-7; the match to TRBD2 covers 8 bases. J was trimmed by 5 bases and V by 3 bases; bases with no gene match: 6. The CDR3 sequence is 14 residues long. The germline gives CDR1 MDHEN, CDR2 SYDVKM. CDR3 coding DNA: TGTGCCAGCAGTTTCCGGGGGGGTCCCAACGAGCAGTACTTC. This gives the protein CASSFRGGPNEQYF.

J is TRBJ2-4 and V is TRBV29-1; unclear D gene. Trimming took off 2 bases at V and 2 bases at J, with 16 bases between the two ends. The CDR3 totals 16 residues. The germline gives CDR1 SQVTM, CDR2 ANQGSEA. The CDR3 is CSVEFLDGGPKNIQYF. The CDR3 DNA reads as TGCAGCGTTGAATTTTTGGACGGTGGACCCAAAAACATTCAGTACTTC. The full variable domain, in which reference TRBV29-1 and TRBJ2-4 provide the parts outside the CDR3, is SAVISQKPSRDICQRGTSLTIQCQVDSQVTMMFWYRQQPGQSLTLIATANQGSEATYESGFVIDKFPISRPNLTFSTLTVSNMSPEDSSIYLCSVEFLDGGPKNIQYFGAGTRLSVL.

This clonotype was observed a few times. In DNA, the CDR3 is TGCGCCAGCAGCCAACCTCAACTAGCATCAAGCTACGAGCAGTACTTC. Its protein product is CASSQPQLASSYEQYF. The gene calls are TRBV4-1 and TRBJ2-7; tentatively, D is TRBD2 (6 bases). Germline CDR1 and CDR2: MGHRA and YSYEKL. The CDR3 length is 16 residues. The ends were cut back, 2 bases at V and 3 bases at J, with 17 bases in the middle.

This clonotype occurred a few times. CDR3 sequence: CASSLEYIYEQYF. DNA for the CDR3: TGTGCCAGCAGCTTGGAGTACATCTACGAGCAGTACTTC. The chain recombines TRBV5-6 with TRBJ2-7; D gene uncertain. This CDR3 contains 13 residues. Germline CDR1 is SGHDT and CDR2 is YYEEEE. Trimming shortened V by 0 bases and J by 3 bases, and 7 bases separated the two germline ends.

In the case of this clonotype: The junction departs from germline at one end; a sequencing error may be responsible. CDR3 nucleotide sequence: TGCGCCAGCAGTCAAGCGGGACTAGCGGGAGGCCCTCTATCCTACGAGCAGTACTTC. Translating gives CASSQAGLAGGPLSYEQYF. The V and J genes are TRBV4-1 and TRBJ2-7, with 15 bases identical to TRBD2. The CDR3 loop spans 19 amino acids. Looked up from germline, CDR1 is MGHRA and CDR2 is YSYEKL.